Listed here is a single T cell receptor beta chain. This clone's antigen is unknown. Per-base qualities were not stored, and no clone one base away is much larger. Libraries were prepared through PCR. The instrument given in TCRdb is Illumina HiSeq 2500. Molecular barcoding was employed in the preparation of TCR libraries, with unique molecular identifiers being used to normalize TCRbeta repertoire quantification. The public reads were quality trimmed at Q25 with fastp and then assembled into clones with MiXCR by TCRdb, keeping productive beta chains. When rows share a CDR3 protein, they turn into one entry using the most common DNA and genes. For this sample the table gives some 500,000 distinct CDR3 sequences, of which around 16% were detected only once. The leading ten clones occupy 2.5% to 4% of the sample. The data stem from a study of T-cell reconstitution after alpha-beta-depleted transplantation in children (dated by TCRdb to 2016 to 2017). With respect to the entire study: The study quantitatively tracked T-cell immune reconstitution after TCRalphabeta/CD19-depleted allogeneic hematopoietic cell transplantation in children using TCR repertoire profiling.

The CDR3 has 15 amino acids, counting the end cysteine and phenylalanine. Only CDR3 DNA is held: 45 bases, read in frame from base 1. CDR1 and CDR2, looked up from the germline V gene (reference sequence), are DFQATT and SNEGSKA. V is trimmed back by 1 base and J by 2 bases, and the junction contains 7 bases that no gene match accounts for. This receptor was obtained from a human donor who donated a stem cell graft to a child with acute lymphoblastic leukemia. The source was PBMCs from the stem cell graft donor, collected from the stem cell graft. The chain is assembled from TRBV20-1 and TRBJ2-7, and TRBD2 matches 8 of the central bases. Read as DNA, the sequence is TGCAGTGCTAGAGTACTAGCGGATAGACCCTACGAGCAGTACTTC. The encoded protein is CSARVLADRPYEQYF.